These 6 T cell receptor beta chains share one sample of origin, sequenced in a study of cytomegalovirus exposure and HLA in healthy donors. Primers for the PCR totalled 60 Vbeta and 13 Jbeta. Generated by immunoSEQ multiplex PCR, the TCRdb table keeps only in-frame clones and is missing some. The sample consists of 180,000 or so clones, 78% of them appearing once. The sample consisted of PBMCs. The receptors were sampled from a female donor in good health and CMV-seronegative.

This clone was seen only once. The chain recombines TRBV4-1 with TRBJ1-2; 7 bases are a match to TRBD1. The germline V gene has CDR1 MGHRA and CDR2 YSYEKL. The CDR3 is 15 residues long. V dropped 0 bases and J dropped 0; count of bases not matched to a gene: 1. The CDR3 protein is CASSQDDRANYGYTF. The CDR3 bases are TGCGCCAGCAGCCAAGACGACAGGGCTAACTATGGCTACACCTTC.

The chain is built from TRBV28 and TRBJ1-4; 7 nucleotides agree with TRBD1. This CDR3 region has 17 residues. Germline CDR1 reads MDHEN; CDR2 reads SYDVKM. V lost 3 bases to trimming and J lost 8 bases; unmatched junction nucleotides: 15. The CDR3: CASSFLSPSTGTEKLFF. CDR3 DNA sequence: TGTGCCAGCAGTTTTCTGTCCCCTTCGACAGGGACCGAAAAACTGTTTTTT.

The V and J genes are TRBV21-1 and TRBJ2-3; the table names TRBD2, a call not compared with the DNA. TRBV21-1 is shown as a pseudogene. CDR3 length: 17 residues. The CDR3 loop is CASSNAGLAGVADTQYF. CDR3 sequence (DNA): TGTGCCAGCAGCAATGCGGGACTAGCGGGAGTGGCAGATACGCAGTATTTT.

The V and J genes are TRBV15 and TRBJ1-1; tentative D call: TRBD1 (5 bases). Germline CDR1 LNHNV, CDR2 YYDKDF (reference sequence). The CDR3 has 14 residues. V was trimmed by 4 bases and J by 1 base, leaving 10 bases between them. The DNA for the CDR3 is TGTGCCACCAGCACGAAAAGGGGGAACACTGAAGCTTTCTTT. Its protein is CATSTKRGNTEAFF.

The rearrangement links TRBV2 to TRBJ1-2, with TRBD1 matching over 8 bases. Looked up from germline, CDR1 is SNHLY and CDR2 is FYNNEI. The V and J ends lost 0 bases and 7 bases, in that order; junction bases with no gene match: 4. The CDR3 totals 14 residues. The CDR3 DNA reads TGTGCCAGCAGTGAAGCCAGCAGGGGGCTTGGCTACACCTTC. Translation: CASSEASRGLGYTF.

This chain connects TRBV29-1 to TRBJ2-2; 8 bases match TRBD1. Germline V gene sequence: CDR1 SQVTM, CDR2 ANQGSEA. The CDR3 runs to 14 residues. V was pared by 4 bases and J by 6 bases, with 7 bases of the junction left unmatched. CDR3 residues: CSVGPGGSAGELFF. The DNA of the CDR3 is TGCAGCGTTGGACCAGGGGGCTCTGCCGGGGAGCTGTTTTTT.